The next 3 T cell receptor beta chains were all read from a single sample in a study of early T cells in non-severe SARS-CoV-2 infection. One entry per CDR3 protein results from TCRdb running MiXCR on the 5' RACE reads. The data hold around 61,000 distinct CDR3 sequences, with around 12% observed a single time. Sequenced sample: whole blood. These receptors were collected from an adult who was a healthcare worker with PCR-confirmed SARS-CoV-2 infection or an uninfected control (not recorded which).

This clonotype appeared a few times. This sequence joins TRBV7-3 and TRBJ2-5; 7 nucleotides align to TRBD2. Trimming at V came to 3 bases and at J to 5 bases, leaving 12 bases not matched to a gene. CDR1 and CDR2 (germline): SGHTA, FQGTGA. This CDR3 is 16 amino acids long. The CDR3 sequence: CASSLAAAAGSETQYF. Written as DNA, the CDR3 is TGTGCCAGCAGCTTGGCGGCGGCAGCGGGGTCGGAGACCCAGTACTTC.

This clonotype was detected ten times or more. The gene calls are TRBV28 and TRBJ1-5, with unresolved D. Germline V gene data show CDR1 as MDHEN and CDR2 as SYDVKM. The CDR3 has 17 amino acids. V was clipped by 2 bases and J by 0 bases, with 14 bases between them. The CDR3 is CASSLNVPVGSNQPQHF. CDR3 nucleotides: TGTGCCAGCAGTTTAAACGTTCCCGTGGGTAGCAATCAGCCCCAGCATTTT.

This clonotype was seen a few times. The chain recombines TRBV3-1 with TRBJ1-1; no clear D gene. CDR3 size: 13 residues. In germline, CDR1 is LGHDT, CDR2 YNNKEL (reference sequence). Trimming took off 6 bases at V and 0 bases at J, with 8 bases between the two ends. The CDR3 sequence: CASSRSMNTEAFF. The CDR3 DNA reads TGTGCCAGCAGTCGATCTATGAACACTGAAGCTTTCTTT.